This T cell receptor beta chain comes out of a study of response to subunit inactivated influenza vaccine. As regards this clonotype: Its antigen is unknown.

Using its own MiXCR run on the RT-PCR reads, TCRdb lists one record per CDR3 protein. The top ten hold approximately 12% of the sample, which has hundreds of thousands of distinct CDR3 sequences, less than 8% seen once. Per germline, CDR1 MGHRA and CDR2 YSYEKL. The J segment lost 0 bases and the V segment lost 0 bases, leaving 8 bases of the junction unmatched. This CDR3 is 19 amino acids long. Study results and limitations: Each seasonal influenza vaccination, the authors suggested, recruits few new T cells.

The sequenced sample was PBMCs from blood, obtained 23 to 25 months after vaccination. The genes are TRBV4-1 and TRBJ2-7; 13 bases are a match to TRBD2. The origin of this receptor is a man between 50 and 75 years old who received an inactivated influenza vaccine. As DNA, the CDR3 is TGCGCCAGCAGCCAAGAATGGACTAGCGGGGGTGCGAGCTCCTACGAGCAGTACTTC. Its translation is CASSQEWTSGGASSYEQYF.